This TCR beta chain was sequenced during a study of control samples from healthy donors and cancer patients. Assay: immunoSEQ multiplex PCR; the TCRdb copy retains only in-frame clones and omits some. The sample has 110,000 or so clones; under 90% are singletons. The receptor was isolated from a woman aged 50 to 60 in good health. The sequencing sample was made of blood.

DNA for the CDR3: TGCGCCAGCAGCACGCGACAGAGCTCCTATAATTCACCCCTCCACTTT. Amino acid sequence: CASSTRQSSYNSPLHF. The V call is TRBV5-1, the J call TRBJ1-6; possibly TRBD1 for D (5 bases). The germline CDR1 and CDR2 sequences are SGHRS and YFSETQ. The germline V and J ends were trimmed by 4 bases and 0 bases, with 11 bases remaining between them. The CDR3 sequence is 16 residues long.